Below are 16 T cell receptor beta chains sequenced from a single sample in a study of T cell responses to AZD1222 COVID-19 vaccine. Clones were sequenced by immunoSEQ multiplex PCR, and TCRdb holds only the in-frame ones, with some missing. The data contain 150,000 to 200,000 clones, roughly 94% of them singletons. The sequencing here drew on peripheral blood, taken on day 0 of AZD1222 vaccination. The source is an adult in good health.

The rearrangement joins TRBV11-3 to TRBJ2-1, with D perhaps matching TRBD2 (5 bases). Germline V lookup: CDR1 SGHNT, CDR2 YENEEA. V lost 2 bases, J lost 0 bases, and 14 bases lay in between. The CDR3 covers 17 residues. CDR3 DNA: TGTGCCAGCAGCTTAAGGTTGGGAGAAAGCTCCTACAATGAGCAGTTCTTC. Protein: CASSLRLGESSYNEQFF.

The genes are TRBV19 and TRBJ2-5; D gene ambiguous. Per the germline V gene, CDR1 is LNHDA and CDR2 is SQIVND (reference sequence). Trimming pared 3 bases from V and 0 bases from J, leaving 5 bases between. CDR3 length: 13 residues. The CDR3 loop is CASSIMYQETQYF. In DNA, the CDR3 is TGTGCCAGTAGTATTATGTACCAAGAGACCCAGTACTTC.

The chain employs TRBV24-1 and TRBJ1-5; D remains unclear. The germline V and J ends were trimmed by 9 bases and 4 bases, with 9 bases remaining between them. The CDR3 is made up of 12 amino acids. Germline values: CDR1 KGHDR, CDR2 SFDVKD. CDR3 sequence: CATSSENQPQHF. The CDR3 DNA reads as TGTGCCACCTCATCGGAAAATCAGCCCCAGCATTTT.

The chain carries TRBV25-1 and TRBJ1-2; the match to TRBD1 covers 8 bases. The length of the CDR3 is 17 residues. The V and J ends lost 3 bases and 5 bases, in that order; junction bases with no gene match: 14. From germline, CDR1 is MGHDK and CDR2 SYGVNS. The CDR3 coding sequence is TGTGCCAGCAGTGATGGAGCCGAGGGGGACAGGACTTATGGCTACACCTTC. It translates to CASSDGAEGDRTYGYTF.

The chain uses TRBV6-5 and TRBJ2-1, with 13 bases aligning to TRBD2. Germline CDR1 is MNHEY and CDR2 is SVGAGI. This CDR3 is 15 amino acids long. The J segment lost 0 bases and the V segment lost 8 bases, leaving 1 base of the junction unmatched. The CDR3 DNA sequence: TGTGCCAGCCGGACTAGCGGGAGCTCCTACAATGAGCAGTTCTTC. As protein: CASRTSGSSYNEQFF.

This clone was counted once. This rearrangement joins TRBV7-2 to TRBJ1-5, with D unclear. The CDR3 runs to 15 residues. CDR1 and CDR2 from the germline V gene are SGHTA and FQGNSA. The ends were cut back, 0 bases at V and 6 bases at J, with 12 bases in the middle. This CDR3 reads CASSLAGTLSQPQHF. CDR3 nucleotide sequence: TGTGCCAGCAGCTTAGCGGGTACGCTTAGTCAGCCCCAGCATTTT.

This chain's CDR3 is CASSRHYEQYF. The CDR3 nucleotides read TGTGCCAGCAGTCGTCACTACGAGCAGTACTTC. This sequence joins TRBV5-8 and TRBJ2-7; D unclear. With 5 bases removed from V and 3 bases from J, the gap between germline ends came to 6 bases. CDR1 is SGHTS, CDR2 YDEGEE, per germline. The length of the CDR3 is 11 residues.

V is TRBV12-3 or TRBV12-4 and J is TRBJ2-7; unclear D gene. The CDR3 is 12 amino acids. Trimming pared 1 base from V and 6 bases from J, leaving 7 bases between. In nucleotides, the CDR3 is TGTGCCAGCAGTTTAGGGCGTTTCGAGCAGTACTTC. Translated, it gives CASSLGRFEQYF.

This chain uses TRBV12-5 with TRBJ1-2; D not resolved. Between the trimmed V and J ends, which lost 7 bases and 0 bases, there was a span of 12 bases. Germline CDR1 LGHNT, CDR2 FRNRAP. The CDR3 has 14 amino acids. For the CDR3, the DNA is TGTGCTAGTGTTGTAGAGCCCTCTAACTATGGCTACACCTTC. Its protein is CASVVEPSNYGYTF.

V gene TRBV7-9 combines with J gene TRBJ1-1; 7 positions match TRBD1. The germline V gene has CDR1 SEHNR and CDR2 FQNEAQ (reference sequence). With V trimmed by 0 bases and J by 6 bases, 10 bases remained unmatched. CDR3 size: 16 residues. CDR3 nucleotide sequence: TGTGCCAGCAGCTTAGCCGTACAGGGGATAGGGGCTGAAGCTTTCTTT. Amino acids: CASSLAVQGIGAEAFF.

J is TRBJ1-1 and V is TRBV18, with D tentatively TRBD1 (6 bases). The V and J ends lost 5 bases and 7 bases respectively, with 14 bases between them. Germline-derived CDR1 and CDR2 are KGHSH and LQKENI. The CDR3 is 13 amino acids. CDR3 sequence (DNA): TGTGCCAGCTCAACGGACAGTAAGAATGAAGCTTTCTTT. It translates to CASSTDSKNEAFF.

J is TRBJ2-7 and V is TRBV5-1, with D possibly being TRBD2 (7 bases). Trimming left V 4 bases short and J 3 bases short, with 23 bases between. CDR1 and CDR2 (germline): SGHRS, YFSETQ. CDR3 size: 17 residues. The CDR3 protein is CASSNSRGGPWGYEQYF. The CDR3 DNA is TGCGCCAGCAGCAACTCGAGGGGGGGCCCTTGGGGCTACGAGCAGTACTTC.

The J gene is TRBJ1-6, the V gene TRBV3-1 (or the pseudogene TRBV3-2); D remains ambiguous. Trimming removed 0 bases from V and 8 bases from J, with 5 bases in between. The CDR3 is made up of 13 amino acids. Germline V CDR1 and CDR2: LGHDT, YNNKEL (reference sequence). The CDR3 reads CASSQDIDSPLHF. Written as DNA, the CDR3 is TGTGCCAGCAGCCAAGATATCGATTCACCCCTCCACTTT.

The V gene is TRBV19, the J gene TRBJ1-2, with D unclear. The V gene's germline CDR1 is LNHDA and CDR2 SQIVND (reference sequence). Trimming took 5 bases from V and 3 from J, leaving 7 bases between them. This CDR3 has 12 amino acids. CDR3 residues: CASSGIDYGYTF. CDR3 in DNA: TGTGCCAGTAGTGGAATTGACTATGGCTACACCTTC.

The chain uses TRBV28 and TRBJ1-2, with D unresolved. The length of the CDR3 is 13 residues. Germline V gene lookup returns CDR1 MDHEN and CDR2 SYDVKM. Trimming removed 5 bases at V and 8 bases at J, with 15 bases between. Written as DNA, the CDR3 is TGTGCCAGCAGTCTCCAACGTCTCGGGGGCTACACCTTC. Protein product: CASSLQRLGGYTF.

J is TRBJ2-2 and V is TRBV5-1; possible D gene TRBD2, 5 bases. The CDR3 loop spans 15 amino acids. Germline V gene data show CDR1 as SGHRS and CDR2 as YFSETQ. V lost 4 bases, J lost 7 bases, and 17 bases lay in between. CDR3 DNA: TGCGCCAGCAGCCCCGGAGGTAGCGCGGGCGGGGAGCTGTTTTTT. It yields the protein CASSPGGSAGGELFF.